This T cell receptor beta chain was identified in a study of T cells in Graves' hyperthyroidism and ophthalmopathy. Broader study findings: Most thyroid-expanded clonotypes above 0.001 were also found in blood.

Amplification of TCR beta CDR3 regions was performed using RNA transcripts as template. The TCR CDR3 was amplified in a first-round RT-PCR using the HTBI primer set. One entry per CDR3 protein, called by TCRdb with MiXCR from the multiplex PCR reads. Among around 420,000 distinct CDR3 sequences listed, 15% to 18% were seen once. There are many counts of this clonotype. Antigen unknown. When ophthalmopathy did not progress within 18 months, Graves' hyperthyroidism was considered stable. Patients between 18 and 65 years old had hyperthyroidism, newly diagnosed and lasting under 2 months. Extraction of PBMCs used around 9.6 ml of fresh peripheral blood. Germline V lookup: CDR1 LGHDT, CDR2 YNNKEL (reference sequence). V shed 4 bases, J shed 5 bases, and the junction held 5 bases outside the gene matches. The CDR3 is 14 amino acids.

This chain connects TRBV3-1 to TRBJ1-2; 9 bases line up with TRBD1. Sequencing input: blood. The clonotype comes from a woman aged 18-29 years with Graves' hyperthyroidism. The CDR3 region is CASSRRTGAYGYTF. CDR3 DNA: TGTGCCAGCAGCCGCCGGACAGGGGCTTATGGCTACACCTTC.